This TCR beta chain was obtained from a study of CXCR3-negative and CXCR3-positive naive CD8 T cells. Study-wide findings and caveats: Both naive subsets had comparably high diversity; memory CD8+ cells much lower. Researchers report CXCR3 expression partially decreased after cryopreservation, with fresh PBMCs used in most assays.

Per the germline V gene, CDR1 is WNHNN and CDR2 is SYGVQD (reference sequence). The CDR3 contains 15 residues. Worth noting for this clonotype: Its antigen remains unknown.

Via 5' RACE with UMI labels, TRB cDNA libraries were prepared. TCRdb re-analyzed the 5' RACE reads; it lists each CDR3 protein once, without DNA. The table lists around 52,000 distinct CDR3 sequences. The clonotype originates from a human donor in good health. Some clones in this sample may be carry-over from other donors' samples. The sample comprised memory CD8+ T cells from blood. J is TRBJ2-1 and V is TRBV10-1; TCRdb's D call of TRBD2 is untestable without DNA. The CDR3 is CASSDLAGLHNEQFF.